This T cell receptor beta chain was sequenced during a study of CD8+ T cells in alopecia areata. Study in general: It was 6 to 18 months of tofacitinib, and then there were 6 months off drug.

Those with alopecia areata gave lesional scalp punch biopsies and peripheral blood. The CDR3 runs 16 residues. V shed 10 bases and J 0 bases; nucleotides not matched to a gene: 11. Following RNA extraction, reverse transcription yielded cDNA that acted as the sequencing template. Produced via immunoSEQ multiplex PCR; TCRdb's table is partial and in-frame only. The table has approximately 140,000 clones, approximately 45% seen once. Broader study findings: Higher clonality and more expanded CD8+ clones appeared in lesional than normal scalp.

Note on this clone: Its antigen is unidentified.

Sequenced input: CD4+ T cells sorted from blood. J is TRBJ1-5 and V is TRBV23-1; 8 bases fit TRBD1. TRBV23-1 carries the ORF label, with uncertain function. The TCR comes from a human donor with alopecia areata. The CDR3: CATTDRGFGSNQPQHF. Here the CDR3 DNA reads TGCGCCACCACCGACAGGGGTTTTGGTAGCAATCAGCCCCAGCATTTT.